Listed below are T cell receptor beta chains from one sample, sequenced in a study of blood T cell repertoires in COVID-19. The repertoire was sequenced with immunoSEQ multiplex PCR; TCRdb's copy has only in-frame clones and lacks some. The table has 180,000 or so clones, over 75% seen once. The sample was PBMCs or T cells enriched from blood (not recorded which). The receptor set was obtained from a man aged 50-60 years who had recovered from COVID-19. The CDR3 runs from the conserved cysteine through the conserved F or W. Fields, in order: clone size, J gene, D gene, V gene, CDR3 protein, CDR3 DNA. D genes are given only for firm matches. Not all rows give a size; the values are once, few, many and, for expanded clones, a class.

NA,TRBJ1-1,TRBD1,TRBV9,CASSKGQGKRNTEAFF,TGTGCCAGCAGCAAAGGACAGGGGAAAAGGAACACTGAAGCTTTCTTT
once,TRBJ1-3,NA,TRBV29-1,CSVERQALCSGNTIYF,TGCAGCGTTGAACGACAGGCCTTATGCTCTGGAAACACCATATATTTT
NA,TRBJ1-1,TRBD1,TRBV27,CASSHDYPTGGNTEAFF,TGTGCCAGCAGTCACGATTACCCAACAGGGGGGAACACTGAAGCTTTCTTT
NA,TRBJ2-2,TRBD2,TRBV5-4,CASSPRGAGRPGELFF,TGTGCCAGCAGCCCCCGGGGAGCGGGAAGGCCCGGGGAGCTGTTTTTT
NA,TRBJ1-4,NA,TRBV7-2,CASSLAYSPNEKLFF,TGTGCCAGCAGCTTAGCATATAGTCCTAATGAAAAACTGTTTTTT
few,TRBJ2-7,TRBD1,TRBV10-1,CASSEQGFFGEQYF,TGCGCCAGCAGTGAACAGGGGTTTTTCGGCGAGCAGTACTTC
once,TRBJ2-1,TRBD1,TRBV6-2/TRBV6-3,CASSFGQGFNEQFF,TGTGCCAGCAGTTTCGGACAGGGGTTCAATGAGCAGTTCTTC
NA,TRBJ1-3,NA,TRBV12-3/TRBV12-4,CASSLGRNTIYF,TGTGCCAGCAGCCTTGGGCGTAACACCATATATTTT
NA,TRBJ2-7,NA,TRBV18,CASSPPPGLGGEQYF,TGTGCCAGCTCACCACCGCCCGGTCTCGGTGGCGAGCAGTACTTC
NA,TRBJ2-3,TRBD2,TRBV19,CASTRASGRLDTQYF,TGTGCCAGTACCAGGGCCAGCGGGAGGCTAGATACGCAGTATTTT
NA,TRBJ1-6,TRBD1,TRBV4-2,CASSPHAGTGINSPLHF,TGTGCCAGCAGCCCCCACGCCGGGACAGGGATTAATTCACCCCTCCACTTT
NA,TRBJ1-3,NA,TRBV7-2,CASRETVSSGNTIYF,TGTGCCAGCAGGGAGACGGTGAGCTCTGGAAACACCATATATTTT
NA,TRBJ2-1,NA,TRBV10-3,CAISRTVELDNEQFF,TGTGCCATCAGCAGGACTGTAGAACTAGACAATGAGCAGTTCTTC
NA,TRBJ1-3,TRBD1,TRBV6-5,CASSRDRSSGNTIYF,TGTGCCAGCAGTCGGGACAGAAGTTCCGGAAACACCATATATTTT
once,TRBJ2-5,TRBD2,TRBV27,CASSSNAGVETQYF,TGTGCCAGCAGTTCGAACGCGGGAGTGGAGACCCAGTACTTC
NA,TRBJ2-2,NA,TRBV7-3,CASSSLSVNTGELFF,TGTGCCAGCAGCTCCCTAAGCGTTAACACCGGGGAGCTGTTTTTT
NA,TRBJ1-2,NA,TRBV19,CASSTQGSRGYTF,TGTGCCAGTAGTACCCAGGGTAGTCGCGGCTACACCTTC
NA,TRBJ2-2,TRBD1,TRBV5-4,CASSRDRVDTGELFF,TGTGCCAGCAGCCGGGACAGGGTTGACACCGGGGAGCTGTTTTTT
few,TRBJ2-2,TRBD2,TRBV6-2/TRBV6-3,CASSYRLAVNTGELFF,TGTGCCAGCAGTTACCGACTAGCTGTGAACACCGGGGAGCTGTTTTTT
NA,TRBJ2-2,NA,TRBV6-1,CASSDRGGWDTGELFF,TGTGCCAGCAGTGATAGGGGGGGCTGGGACACCGGGGAGCTGTTTTTT
NA,TRBJ2-2,TRBD2,TRBV7-6,CASRSGGANTGELFF,TGTGCCAGCAGGTCCGGGGGGGCCAACACCGGGGAGCTGTTTTTT
NA,TRBJ2-1,NA,TRBV11-3,CASSLDQGARFF,TGTGCCAGCAGCTTAGATCAAGGGGCTCGGTTCTTC
NA,TRBJ2-3,NA,TRBV10-3,CAISVPGADTQYF,TGTGCCATCAGTGTGCCGGGAGCAGATACGCAGTATTTT
NA,TRBJ1-5,NA,TRBV7-8,CASSPQYSNQPQHF,TGTGCCAGCAGCCCCCAGTATAGCAATCAGCCCCAGCATTTT
NA,TRBJ1-1,NA,TRBV21-1,CASSAKIGADRVWTEAFF,TGTGCCAGCAGCGCTAAGATCGGGGCAGACAGGGTATGGACTGAAGCTTTCTTT
NA,TRBJ1-1,TRBD1,TRBV30,CAWRGQAGTEAFF,TGTGCCTGGAGGGGACAGGCCGGGACTGAAGCTTTCTTT
few,TRBJ1-2,TRBD1,TRBV6-5,CASRGQFYGYTF,TGTGCCAGCAGGGGACAGTTCTATGGCTACACCTTC
NA,TRBJ2-2,TRBD2,TRBV5-4,CASSLGGGRGTGELFF,TGTGCCAGCAGCTTGGGGGGCGGGAGAGGCACCGGGGAGCTGTTTTTT
NA,TRBJ1-2,TRBD1,TRBV7-9,CASSWDRGLGGYTF,TGTGCCAGCAGCTGGGACAGGGGGTTAGGAGGCTACACCTTC
NA,TRBJ1-1,NA,TRBV2,CASSTRMNTEAFF,TGTGCCAGCTCGACTCGGATGAACACTGAAGCTTTCTTT
NA,TRBJ2-1,TRBD2,TRBV28,CASSFRGRTDEQFF,TGTGCCAGCAGTTTTCGCGGGAGGACCGATGAGCAGTTCTTC
NA,TRBJ2-7,TRBD2,TRBV19,CASSPGLAAYEQYF,TGTGCCAGTAGTCCGGGTCTAGCGGCCTACGAGCAGTACTTC